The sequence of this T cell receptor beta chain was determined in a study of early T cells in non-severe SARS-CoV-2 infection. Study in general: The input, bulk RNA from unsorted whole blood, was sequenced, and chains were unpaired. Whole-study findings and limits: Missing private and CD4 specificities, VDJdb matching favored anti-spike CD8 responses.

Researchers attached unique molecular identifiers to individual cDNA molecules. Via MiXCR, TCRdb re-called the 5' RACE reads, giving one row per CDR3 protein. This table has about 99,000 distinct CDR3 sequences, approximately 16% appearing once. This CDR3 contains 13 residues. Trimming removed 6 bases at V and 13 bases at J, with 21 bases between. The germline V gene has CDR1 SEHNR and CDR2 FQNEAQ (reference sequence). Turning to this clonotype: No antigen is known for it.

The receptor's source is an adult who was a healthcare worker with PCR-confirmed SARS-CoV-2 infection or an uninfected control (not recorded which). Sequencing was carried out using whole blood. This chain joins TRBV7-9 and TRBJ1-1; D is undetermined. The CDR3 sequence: CASRPGPGGGVFF. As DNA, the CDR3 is TGTGCCAGCAGACCCGGGCCGGGCGGCGGGGTTTTCTTT.